The TCR beta chain described here comes from a study of early T cells in non-severe SARS-CoV-2 infection. Study background: Sequencing targeted bulk RNA from unsorted whole blood, leaving chains unpaired.

Only a few counts were recorded for this clonotype. The TCR library protocol was used to attach unique molecular identifiers. These identifiers were attached to individual cDNA molecules. TCRdb reprocessed the 5' RACE reads via MiXCR and lists one record per CDR3 protein. The sample has fewer than 90,000 distinct CDR3 sequences, 11% to 15% seen once. Trimming at V came to 2 bases and at J to 5 bases, leaving 10 bases not matched to a gene. Germline V gives CDR1 SGHTA, CDR2 FQGNSA. This CDR3 has 16 amino acids. This clonotype was obtained from an adult who was a healthcare worker with PCR-confirmed SARS-CoV-2 infection or an uninfected control (not recorded which). The specimen was whole blood. V and J are TRBV7-2 and TRBJ2-5, with TRBD2 identical over 8 bases. CDR3 region: CASSLPGLARRETQYF. CDR3 bases: TGTGCCAGCAGCTTACCCGGACTAGCCCGGCGGGAGACCCAGTACTTC.